This T cell receptor (beta chain) was sequenced for a study of tumor-infiltrating lymphocytes in primary liver carcinoma. The sample holds one count of this clonotype. This sequence may be a read error, since a much larger clone differs from it by one base. Unsorted whole blood supplied the RNA, and germline DNA was extracted too. The authors collected four milliliters of peripheral blood before surgery. Constant-region priming of approximately 500 ng total RNA yielded TCR beta cDNA. Slightly modified ARM-PCR with three nested multiplex PCR rounds yielded TCR beta libraries. In TCRdb, the multiplex PCR reads were re-called with MiXCR into one record per CDR3 protein. The sample has approximately 340,000 distinct CDR3 sequences, around three fifths seen once. The specimen sequenced was peripheral blood. The sequence derives from a man between 35 and 55 years old with primary liver carcinoma and hepatitis B virus infection.

The CDR3 coding sequence is TGTGTCAGCAGCCTACCGGGAACGAACTATGGCTACACCTTC. Protein sequence: CVSSLPGTNYGYTF. V and J are TRBV4-1 and TRBJ1-2; D remains ambiguous. The CDR3 runs 14 residues. Germline assignment: CDR1 MGHRA and CDR2 YSYEKL.